This T cell receptor beta chain emerged from a study of blood T cell repertoires in COVID-19. The age range of participants was about 18 to 90 years, with residence in around 22 US areas. Two consecutive negative NP/OP PCR tests, clearance, or resolved symptoms defined Cohort 3 recovery. The protocol was immunoSEQ multiplex PCR, while the TCRdb copy is restricted to in-frame clones and leaves out a portion. The table shows a few hundred thousand clones, with about 90% occurring only once. The CDR3 consists of 15 residues. The germline V gene has CDR1 SGHRS and CDR2 YFSETQ. Trimming removed 4 bases from V and 7 bases from J; junction bases left unmatched: 12.

The chain links TRBV5-1 to TRBJ1-2, with TRBD1 matching 8 bases. Sequenced material: PBMCs or T cells enriched from blood (not recorded which). This receptor was obtained from a man aged 30 to 39 who had recovered from COVID-19. The CDR3 DNA reads as TGCGCCAGCAGCCCTCCGGACAGGGAATCGGCTGGCTACACCTTC. This sequence encodes CASSPPDRESAGYTF.